The source of this T cell receptor beta chain is a study of T-cell memory formation after mild COVID-19. Findings of the study overall: CD4+ contracting clones were found mainly in CM and EM, and CD8+ ones in EMRA. The study found balanced CD4/CD8 in clones contracting day 15 to 85 and a CD4+ lean in later expanders.

Of note for this clonotype: Its antigen is still unknown.

TCRdb re-derived calls from the 5' RACE reads in MiXCR, one entry per CDR3 protein. The sample holds a few hundred thousand distinct CDR3 sequences, 8% to 9.5% seen once. Between the trimmed V and J ends, which lost 6 bases and 1 base, there was a span of 15 bases. The CDR3 has 15 amino acids. This sequence originates from a man between 18 and 29 years old who had mild COVID-19 (a few samples of this study predate the infection). Cell type and time point are not known. The sequenced material came from PBMCs or a T cell subset sorted from them (not recorded which). The chain uses TRBV12-3 or TRBV12-4 and TRBJ1-1; possibly TRBD1 for D (5 bases). In nucleotides, the CDR3 is TGTGCCAGCAGCCCTCGGGGACTCGGGAACACTGAAGCTTTCTTT. It encodes CASSPRGLGNTEAFF.